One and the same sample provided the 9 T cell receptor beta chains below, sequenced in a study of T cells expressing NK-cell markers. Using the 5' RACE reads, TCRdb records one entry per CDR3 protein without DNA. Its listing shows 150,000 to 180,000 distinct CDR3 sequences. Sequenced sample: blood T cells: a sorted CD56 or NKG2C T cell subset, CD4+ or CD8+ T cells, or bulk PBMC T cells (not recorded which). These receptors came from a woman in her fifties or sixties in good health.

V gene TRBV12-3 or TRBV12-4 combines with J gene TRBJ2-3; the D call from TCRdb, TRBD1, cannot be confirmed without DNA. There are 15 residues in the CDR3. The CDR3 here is CASTFRVGAADTQYF.

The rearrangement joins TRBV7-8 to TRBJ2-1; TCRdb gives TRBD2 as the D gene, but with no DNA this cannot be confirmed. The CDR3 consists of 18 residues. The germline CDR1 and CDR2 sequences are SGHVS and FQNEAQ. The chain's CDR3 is CASRPLPAGMSSYNEQFF.

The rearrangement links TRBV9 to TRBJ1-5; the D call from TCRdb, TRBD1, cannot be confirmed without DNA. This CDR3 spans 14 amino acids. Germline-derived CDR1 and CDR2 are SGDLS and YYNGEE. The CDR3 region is CASSRDGSNQPQHF.

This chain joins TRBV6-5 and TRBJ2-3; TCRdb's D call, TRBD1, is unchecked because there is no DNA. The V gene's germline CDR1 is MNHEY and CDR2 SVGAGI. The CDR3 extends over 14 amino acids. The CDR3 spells CAAGGASGTDTQYF.

CDR3 region: CASSLQGTNTEAFF. The chain recombines TRBV7-8 with TRBJ1-1; the TCRdb D gene call, TRBD1, has no DNA to confirm it. Looked up from germline, CDR1 is SGHVS and CDR2 is FQNEAQ. The CDR3 is 14 residues long.

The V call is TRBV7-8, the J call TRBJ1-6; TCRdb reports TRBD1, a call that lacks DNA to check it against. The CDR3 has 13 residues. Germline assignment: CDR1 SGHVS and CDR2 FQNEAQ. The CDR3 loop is CASSSTGPGPLHF.

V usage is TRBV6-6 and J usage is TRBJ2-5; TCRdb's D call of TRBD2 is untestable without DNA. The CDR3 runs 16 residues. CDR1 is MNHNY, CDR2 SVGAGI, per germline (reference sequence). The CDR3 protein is CASKGHSTRDQETQYF.

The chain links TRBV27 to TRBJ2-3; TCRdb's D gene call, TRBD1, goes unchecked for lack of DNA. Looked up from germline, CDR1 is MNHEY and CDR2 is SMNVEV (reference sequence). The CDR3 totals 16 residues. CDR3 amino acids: CASSSPGTGGTDTQYF.

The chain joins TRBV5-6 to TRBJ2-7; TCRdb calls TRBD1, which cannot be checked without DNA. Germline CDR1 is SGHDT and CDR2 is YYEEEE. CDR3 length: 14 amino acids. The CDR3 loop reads CASSRGTAVYEQYF.